Below, one T cell receptor beta chain is given with its context. With 1 base removed from V and 1 base from J, the gap between germline ends came to 12 bases. This CDR3 comprises 17 residues. CDR1 is SGHRS and CDR2 is YFSETQ in the germline V gene. TCRdb processed the RT-PCR reads anew with MiXCR; each CDR3 protein has one entry. The repertoire holds under 200,000 distinct CDR3 sequences, with about 29% as singletons. This entry belongs to a study of patients and donors after allogeneic stem cell transplantation. The specimen sequenced was blood, either unsorted or a sorted T cell fraction (not recorded which). This chain connects TRBV5-1 to TRBJ2-6, with D possibly matching TRBD1 (5 bases). This sequence originates from a human donor who was either an allogeneic HSCT recipient or a stem cell or donor lymphocyte infusion donor (not recorded which). It is not recorded whose cells these are; they may come from a transplant donor. The chain's CDR3 is CASSLRGSTSGANVLTF. CDR3 DNA: TGCGCCAGCAGCTTGAGGGGTTCCACTTCTGGGGCCAACGTCCTGACTTTC.